This TCR beta chain was identified during a study of metastatic and nonmetastatic thyroid tumors. Study-wide context: For malignant and benign thyroid patients, tumor or nodule tissue and blood were the sources whose repertoires were compared.

In the authors' methods: In papillary thyroid cancer, a distant-metastasis classifier was built using CDR3 differences across clinicopathological groups. TCRdb re-called the PCR reads with MiXCR. Here the V and J calls rest on TCRdb's processing, not on the authors' analysis. The table lists about 92,000 clones, just under 15% of them singletons. The CDR3 consists of 14 residues. Germline V gives CDR1 MDHEN, CDR2 SYDVKM. Overall study results and limits: Significantly greater TCR beta diversity was reportedly found in malignant thyroid tumors than in benign nodules (in blood and tumor).

This clone was observed a few times. Its matching antigen is unknown. At one of its ends the junction is not consistent with the germline gene, which may arise from a read error. None of the patients had undergone any treatment ahead of thyroid surgery. Sequences were obtained from blood. The TCR was taken from a female donor with papillary thyroid cancer or a benign thyroid nodule (not recorded which). Some clones in this sample may be carry-over from other donors' samples. The chain recombines TRBV28 with TRBJ2-7, with a possible D match to TRBD1 (5 bases). CDR3 residues: CASSAGYSSFEQYF. The DNA of the CDR3 is TGTGCCAGCAGTGCAGGGTATTCATCCTTCGAGCAGTACTTC. The whole variable domain, filled in from reference TRBV28 and TRBJ2-7, reads DVKVTQSSRYLVKRTGEKVFLECVQDMDHENMFWYRQDPGLGLRLIYFSYDVKMKEKGDIPEGYSVSREKKERFSLILESASTNQTSMYLCASSAGYSSFEQYFGPGTRLTVT.